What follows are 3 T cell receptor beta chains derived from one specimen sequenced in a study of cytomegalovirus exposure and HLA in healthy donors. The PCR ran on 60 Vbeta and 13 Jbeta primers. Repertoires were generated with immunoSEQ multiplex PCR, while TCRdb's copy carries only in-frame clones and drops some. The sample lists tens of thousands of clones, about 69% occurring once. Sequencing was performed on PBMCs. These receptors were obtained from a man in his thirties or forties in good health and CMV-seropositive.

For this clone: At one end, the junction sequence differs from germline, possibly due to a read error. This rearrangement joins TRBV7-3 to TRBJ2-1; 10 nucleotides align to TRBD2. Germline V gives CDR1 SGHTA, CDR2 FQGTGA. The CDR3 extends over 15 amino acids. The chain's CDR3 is CGSAGAGGPGNEQFF. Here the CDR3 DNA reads TGTGGCAGCGCGGGAGCGGGGGGGCCGGGGAATGAGCAGTTCTTC.

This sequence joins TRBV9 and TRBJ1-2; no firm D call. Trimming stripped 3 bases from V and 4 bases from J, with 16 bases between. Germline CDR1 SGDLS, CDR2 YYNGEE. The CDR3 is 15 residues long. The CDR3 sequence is CASSETARVLYGYTF. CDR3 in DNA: TGTGCCAGCAGCGAGACCGCCCGGGTCCTCTATGGCTACACCTTC.

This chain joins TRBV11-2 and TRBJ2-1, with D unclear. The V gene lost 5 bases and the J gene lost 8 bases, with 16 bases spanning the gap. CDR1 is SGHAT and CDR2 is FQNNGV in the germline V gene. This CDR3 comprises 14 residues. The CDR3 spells CASSLSRTFDEQFF. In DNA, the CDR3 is TGTGCCAGCAGCCTAAGTAGAACGTTCGATGAGCAGTTCTTC.